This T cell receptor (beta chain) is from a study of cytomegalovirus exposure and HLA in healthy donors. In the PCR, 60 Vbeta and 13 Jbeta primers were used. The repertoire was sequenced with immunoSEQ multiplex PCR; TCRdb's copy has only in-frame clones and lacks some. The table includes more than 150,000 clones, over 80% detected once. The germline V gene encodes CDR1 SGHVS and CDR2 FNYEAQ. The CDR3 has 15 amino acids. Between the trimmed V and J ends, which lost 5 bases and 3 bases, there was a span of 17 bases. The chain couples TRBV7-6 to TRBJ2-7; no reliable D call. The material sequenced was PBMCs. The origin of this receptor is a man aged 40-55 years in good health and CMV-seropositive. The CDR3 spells CASSRIESGDYEQYF. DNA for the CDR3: TGTGCCAGCAGCCGAATCGAGTCTGGAGACTACGAGCAGTACTTC.